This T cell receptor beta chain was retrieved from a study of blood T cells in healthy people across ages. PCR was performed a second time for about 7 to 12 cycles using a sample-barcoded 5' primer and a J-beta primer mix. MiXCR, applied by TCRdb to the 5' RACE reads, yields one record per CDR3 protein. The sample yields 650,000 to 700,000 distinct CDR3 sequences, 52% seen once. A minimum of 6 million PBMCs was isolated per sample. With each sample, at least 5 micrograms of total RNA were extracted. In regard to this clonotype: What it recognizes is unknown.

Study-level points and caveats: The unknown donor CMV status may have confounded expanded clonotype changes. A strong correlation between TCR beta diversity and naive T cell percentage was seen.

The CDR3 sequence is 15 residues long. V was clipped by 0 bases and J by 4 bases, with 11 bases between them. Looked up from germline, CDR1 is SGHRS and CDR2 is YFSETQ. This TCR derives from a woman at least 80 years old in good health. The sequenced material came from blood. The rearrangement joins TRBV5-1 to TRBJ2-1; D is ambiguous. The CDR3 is CASSLAAQTYNEQFF. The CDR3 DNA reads TGCGCCAGCAGCTTGGCTGCGCAAACTTACAATGAGCAGTTCTTC.